This T cell receptor beta chain emerged from a study of T cells in localized non-small cell lung cancer. Overall study results and limits: As only one tumor region underwent sequencing, heterogeneity remains possible. Uninvolved adjacent lung showed peak T cell clonality, exceeding tumor. The appearance of a median roughly 56 of the top 100 tumor clones was seen in adjacent lung.

The germline CDR1 and CDR2 sequences are MNHNS and SASEGT. The CDR3 is 13 residues long. The V and J ends lost 2 bases and 4 bases respectively, with 7 bases between them. This clone occurred once. Its antigen remains unidentified. Profiled with immunoSEQ multiplex PCR; TCRdb holds only in-frame clones, not every one. The sample holds more than 9,000 clones, 70% to 75% seen once. The V call is TRBV6-1, the J call TRBJ2-3; TRBD2 might be the D (5 bases). The sequencing used peripheral blood, collected before any cancer treatment. This TCR came from a male donor older than 55 with stage I lung adenocarcinoma. This CDR3 is CASSESGSDTQYF. The DNA for the CDR3 is TGTGCCAGCAGTGAATCGGGGTCAGATACGCAGTATTTT.